A selection of T cell receptor beta chains follows, all from one sample in a study of T-cell memory formation after mild COVID-19. TCRdb re-called the 5' RACE reads with MiXCR, one entry per CDR3 protein. Among around 450,000 distinct CDR3 sequences listed, 24% were seen once. The sample consisted of PBMCs or a T cell subset sorted from them (not recorded which). All receptors derive from an adult woman who had mild COVID-19 (a few samples of this study predate the infection). Cell type and time point are not known. The CDR3 runs from the conserved cysteine through the conserved F or W. A D gene is named only where the DNA matches it firmly. Size tells how often a clone was seen (once, few, many) or the class of an expanded clone, and some rows leave it out.

v_call: TRBV11-1; j_call: TRBJ1-1; clone_size: .; d_call: .; cdr3_nt: TGTGCCAGCAGCTTTTACGGCAGTCGAAACACTGAAGCTTTCTTT; cdr3_aa: CASSFYGSRNTEAFF
v_call: TRBV5-1; j_call: TRBJ2-6; clone_size: many; d_call: .; cdr3_nt: TGCGCCAGCAGTTCTAATGTTTTCTCTGGGGCCAACGTCCTGACTTTC; cdr3_aa: CASSSNVFSGANVLTF
v_call: TRBV6-5; j_call: TRBJ2-1; clone_size: few; d_call: TRBD2; cdr3_nt: TGTGCCAGCACCAAAACTAGCGGGAGACTAAATGAGCAGTTCTTC; cdr3_aa: CASTKTSGRLNEQFF
v_call: TRBV7-9; j_call: TRBJ1-1; clone_size: .; d_call: .; cdr3_nt: TGTGCCAGCAGCCCAGGGGTCAGAAGAACTGAAGCTTTCTTT; cdr3_aa: CASSPGVRRTEAFF
v_call: TRBV6-1; j_call: TRBJ1-1; clone_size: .; d_call: .; cdr3_nt: TGTGCCAGCATTCGAACCCTTGGGGCAGGCTTGCGCACTGAAGCTTTCTTT; cdr3_aa: CASIRTLGAGLRTEAFF
v_call: TRBV4-1; j_call: TRBJ2-6; clone_size: few; d_call: .; cdr3_nt: TGCGCCAGCAGCCAAGCCCCAGTGGACGTAGTATATGGGGCCAACGTCCTGACTTTC; cdr3_aa: CASSQAPVDVVYGANVLTF
v_call: TRBV7-3; j_call: TRBJ2-3; clone_size: .; d_call: TRBD2; cdr3_nt: TGTGCCAGCAGCTTAGGGGGGGTGGCTCCCAATACGCAGTATTTT; cdr3_aa: CASSLGGVAPNTQYF
v_call: TRBV5-1; j_call: TRBJ2-7; clone_size: .; d_call: .; cdr3_nt: TGCGCCAGCAGCTTGGAGGACCCGACCTACGAGCAGTACTTC; cdr3_aa: CASSLEDPTYEQYF
v_call: TRBV2; j_call: TRBJ2-5; clone_size: .; d_call: .; cdr3_nt: TGTGCCAGCAAATACCCCGGGGCCCAACTTCAAGAGACCCAGTACTTC; cdr3_aa: CASKYPGAQLQETQYF
v_call: TRBV24-1; j_call: TRBJ2-1; clone_size: .; d_call: .; cdr3_nt: TGTGCCACCAGTGATTTAGGGAGGGGGCCCTACAATGAGCAGTTCTTC; cdr3_aa: CATSDLGRGPYNEQFF
v_call: TRBV12-3/TRBV12-4; j_call: TRBJ2-2; clone_size: many; d_call: TRBD2; cdr3_nt: TGTGCCAGCAGCCGAGGACTAGCGGGGGTGGGCACCGGGGAGCTGTTTTTT; cdr3_aa: CASSRGLAGVGTGELFF
v_call: TRBV12-3/TRBV12-4; j_call: TRBJ2-7; clone_size: many; d_call: TRBD1; cdr3_nt: TGTGCCAGCAGTGAAAACAGGGGCGAGCAGTACTTC; cdr3_aa: CASSENRGEQYF